Listed below are T cell receptor beta chains from one sample, sequenced in a study of PD-1 blockade in mismatch repair-deficient tumors. Clones were sequenced by immunoSEQ multiplex PCR, and TCRdb holds only the in-frame ones, with some missing. The sample holds over 100,000 clones, over 60% seen once. This specimen was peripheral blood, taken about 13 months after starting pembrolizumab. The receptor set was obtained from an adult with mismatch repair-deficient cancer. CDR3s include the opening cysteine and the closing phenylalanine or tryptophan.

v_gene | CDR3aa
TRBV5-1 | CASSFGTSGPQGTQYF
TRBV19 | CASSMQLAGQGARETQYF
TRBV7-8 | CASSLDSGGQGRAFF
TRBV9 | CASSPPHHPYEQYF
TRBV9 | CATGLAYNEQFF
TRBV7-8 | CASSLREGSYEQYF
TRBV11-3 | CASSLRSASGEQYF
TRBV28 | CASSGLLAGVYEQYF
TRBV5-8 | CASSLAQFGNQPQHF
TRBV2 | CASPRDGAVYGYTF
TRBV7-2 | CASSLIRSTGAGNTIYF
TRBV6-1 | CASSEFREDTQYF
TRBV7-3 | CASSTGSRPEGYTF
TRBV6-5 | CASCGSGANVLTF
TRBV30 | CAWRDYGQGRFTEAFF
TRBV6-5 | CASSYLAGGIYEQYF